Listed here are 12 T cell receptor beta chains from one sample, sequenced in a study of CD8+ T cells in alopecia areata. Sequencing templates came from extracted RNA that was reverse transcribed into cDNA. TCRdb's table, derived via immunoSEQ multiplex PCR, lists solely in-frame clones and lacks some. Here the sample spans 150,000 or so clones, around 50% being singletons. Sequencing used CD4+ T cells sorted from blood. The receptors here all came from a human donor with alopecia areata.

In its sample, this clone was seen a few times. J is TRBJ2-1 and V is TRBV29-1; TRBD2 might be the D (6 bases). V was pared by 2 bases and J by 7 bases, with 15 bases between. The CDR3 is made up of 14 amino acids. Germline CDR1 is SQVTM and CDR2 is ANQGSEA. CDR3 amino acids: CSVERGGARNEQFF. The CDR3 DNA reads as TGCAGCGTTGAAAGGGGCGGGGCGAGGAATGAGCAGTTCTTC.

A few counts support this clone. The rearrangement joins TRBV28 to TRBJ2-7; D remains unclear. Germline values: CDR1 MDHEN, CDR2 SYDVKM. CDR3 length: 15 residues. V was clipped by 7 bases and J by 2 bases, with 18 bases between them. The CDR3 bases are TGTGCCAGCACCATCGGCGGCAGCACAACCTACGAGCAGTACTTC. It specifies CASTIGGSTTYEQYF.

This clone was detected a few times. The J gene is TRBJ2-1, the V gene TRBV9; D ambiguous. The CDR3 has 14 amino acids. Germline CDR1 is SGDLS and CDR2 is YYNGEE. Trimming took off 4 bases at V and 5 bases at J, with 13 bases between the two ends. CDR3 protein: CASSLQTTNNEQFF. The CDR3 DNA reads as TGTGCCAGCAGCCTCCAGACAACGAACAATGAGCAGTTCTTC.

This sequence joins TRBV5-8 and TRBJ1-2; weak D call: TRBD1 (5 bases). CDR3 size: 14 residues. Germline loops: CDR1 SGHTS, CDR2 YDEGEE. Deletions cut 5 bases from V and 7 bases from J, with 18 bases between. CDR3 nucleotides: TGTGCCAGCAGTCGGAAGGTAGGGGCGTCTGGCTACACCTTC. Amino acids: CASSRKVGASGYTF. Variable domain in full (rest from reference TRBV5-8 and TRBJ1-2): EAGVTQSPTHLIKTRGQQATLRCSPISGHTSVYWYQQALGLGLQFLLWYDEGEERNRGNFPPRFSGRQFPNYSSELNVNALELEDSALYLCASSRKVGASGYTFGSGTRLTVV.

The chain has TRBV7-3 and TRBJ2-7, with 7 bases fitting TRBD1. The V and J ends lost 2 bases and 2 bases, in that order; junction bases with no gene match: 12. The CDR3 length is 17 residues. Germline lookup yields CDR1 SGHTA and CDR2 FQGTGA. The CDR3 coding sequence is TGTGCCAGCAGCTTACGTACACAGGGGTTATCCCCCTACGAGCAGTACTTC. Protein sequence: CASSLRTQGLSPYEQYF.

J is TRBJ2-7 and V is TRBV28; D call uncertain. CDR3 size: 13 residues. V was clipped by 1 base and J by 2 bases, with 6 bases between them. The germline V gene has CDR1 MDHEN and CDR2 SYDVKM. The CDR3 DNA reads TGTGCCAGCAGTTTATCCCCAACCTACGAGCAGTACTTC. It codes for CASSLSPTYEQYF.

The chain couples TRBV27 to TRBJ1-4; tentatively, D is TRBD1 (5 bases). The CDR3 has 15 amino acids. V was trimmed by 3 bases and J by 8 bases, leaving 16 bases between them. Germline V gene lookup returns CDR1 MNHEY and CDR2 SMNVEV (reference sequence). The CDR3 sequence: CASSFSGQGREKLFF. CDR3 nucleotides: TGTGCCAGCAGTTTTAGCGGGCAGGGACGGGAAAAACTGTTTTTT.

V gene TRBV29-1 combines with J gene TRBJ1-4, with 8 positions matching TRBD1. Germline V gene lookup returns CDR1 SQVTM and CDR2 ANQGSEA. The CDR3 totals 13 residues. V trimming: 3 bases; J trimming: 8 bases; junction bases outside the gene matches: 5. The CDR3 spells CSVDQGAEEKLFF. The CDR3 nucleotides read TGCAGCGTTGACCAGGGGGCAGAAGAAAAACTGTTTTTT.

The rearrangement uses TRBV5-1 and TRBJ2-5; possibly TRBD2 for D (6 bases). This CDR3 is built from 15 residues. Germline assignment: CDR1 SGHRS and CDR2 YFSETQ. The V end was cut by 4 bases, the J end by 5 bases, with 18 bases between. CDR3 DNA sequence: TGCGCCAGCAGCCCACCGGGACTCGGAGGGGAGACCCAGTACTTC. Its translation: CASSPPGLGGETQYF.

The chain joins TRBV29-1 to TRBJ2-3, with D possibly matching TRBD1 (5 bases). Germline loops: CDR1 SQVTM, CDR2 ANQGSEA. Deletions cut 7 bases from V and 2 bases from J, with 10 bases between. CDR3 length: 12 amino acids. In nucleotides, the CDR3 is TGCAGCGCACCGGACAACACAGATACGCAGTATTTT. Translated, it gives CSAPDNTDTQYF.

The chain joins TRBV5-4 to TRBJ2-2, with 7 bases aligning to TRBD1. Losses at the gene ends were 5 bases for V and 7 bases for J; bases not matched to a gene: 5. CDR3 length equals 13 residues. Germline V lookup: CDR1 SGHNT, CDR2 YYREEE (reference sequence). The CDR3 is CASSTGEVGELFF. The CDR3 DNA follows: TGTGCCAGCAGTACAGGGGAAGTCGGGGAGCTGTTTTTT.

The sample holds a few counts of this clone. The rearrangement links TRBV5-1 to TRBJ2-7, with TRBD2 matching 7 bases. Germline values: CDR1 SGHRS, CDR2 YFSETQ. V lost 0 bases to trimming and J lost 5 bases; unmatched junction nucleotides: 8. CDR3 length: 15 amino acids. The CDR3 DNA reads TGCGCCAGCAGCTTGGTGACGGGAGGCCAGCACGAGCAGTACTTC. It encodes CASSLVTGGQHEQYF.